This T cell receptor beta chain was sequenced for a study of OX40 agonist ivuxolimab in advanced cancers. Across the whole study: Cancers in dose escalation were hepatocellular, melanoma, renal cell and head and neck.

As regards this clone: Its antigen is not known.

Generated by immunoSEQ multiplex PCR, the TCRdb table keeps only in-frame clones and is missing some. This table holds 15,000 or so clones, about 80% found once. V lost 3 bases to trimming and J lost 4 bases, with 11 bases between them. This CDR3 spans 14 amino acids. Germline loops: CDR1 MGHRA, CDR2 YSYEKL. Study-level results: The mean number of expanded clones was higher in CD8+ T cells than in CD4+.

Sequencing used CD4+ or CD8+ T cells sorted from blood, obtained in a trial of the OX40 agonist ivuxolimab. This TCR derives from an adult with an advanced solid tumor such as melanoma, head and neck, liver or kidney cancer. The chain links TRBV4-1 to TRBJ2-3; D ambiguous. The CDR3 spells CASSQESVSDTQYF. The CDR3 region has the DNA TGCGCCAGCAGCCAGGAAAGTGTGTCAGATACGCAGTATTTT.